Presented here are 25 T cell receptor beta chains from one specimen sequenced in a study of T cells in Graves' hyperthyroidism and ophthalmopathy. Authors of the study amplified TCR beta CDR3 regions from RNA transcripts. First-round RT-PCR targeting the TCR CDR3 was performed with the HTBI primer set. TCRdb re-analysed the multiplex PCR reads in MiXCR, keeping a single row per CDR3 protein. The table records some 720,000 distinct CDR3 sequences, 16% of them present only once. The specimen sequenced was blood. These receptors all stem from a man aged 18-30 years with Graves' hyperthyroidism.

The chain joins TRBV10-3 to TRBJ2-7; tentative D call: TRBD2 (6 bases). The V and J ends lost 4 bases and 3 bases respectively, with 10 bases between them. Germline V gene lookup returns CDR1 ENHRY and CDR2 SYGVKD. This CDR3 contains 13 residues. The CDR3 DNA reads as TGTGCCATCAGTGTAAAGGGAGGCTACGAGCAGTACTTC. This encodes CAISVKGGYEQYF.

CDR3 nucleotide sequence: TGTGCCAGTAGCGGACAGGGGGCGCAGACGACGGCTTTCTTT. Protein product: CASSGQGAQTTAFF. This rearrangement joins TRBV19 to TRBJ1-1; 11 positions match TRBD1. V lost 6 bases and J lost 11; bases outside the gene matches: 11. Germline V gene data show CDR1 as LNHDA and CDR2 as SQIVND (reference sequence). CDR3 size: 14 residues.

This chain connects TRBV19 to TRBJ1-6; 7 positions agree with TRBD1. This CDR3 is built from 15 residues. Looked up from germline, CDR1 is LNHDA and CDR2 is SQIVND (reference sequence). The junction had 12 bases not matched to a gene; V was cut back by 6 bases and J by 10 bases. The CDR3 reads CASSLRRDSQSPLHF. Written as DNA, the CDR3 is TGTGCCAGTAGCCTAAGGAGGGACAGCCAATCACCCCTCCACTTT.

The chain carries TRBV9 and TRBJ2-1, with 9 positions matching TRBD2. J was trimmed by 5 bases and V by 2 bases; bases with no gene match: 8. CDR3 length equals 16 residues. CDR1 and CDR2 from the germline V gene are SGDLS and YYNGEE. This CDR3 is CASSVLGLARHNEQFF. CDR3 in DNA: TGTGCCAGCAGCGTGCTCGGACTAGCGCGGCACAATGAGCAGTTCTTC.

The V and J genes are TRBV7-2 and TRBJ1-2; 9 bases fit TRBD1. V shed 5 bases and J 4 bases; nucleotides not matched to a gene: 8. Germline V CDR1 and CDR2: SGHTA, FQGNSA. The CDR3 sequence is 15 residues long. CDR3 DNA: TGTGCCAGCAGCCCAGAAGGGACAGGGATCTATGGCTACACCTTC. It specifies CASSPEGTGIYGYTF.

The chain carries TRBV5-4 and TRBJ2-2, with 9 nucleotides matching TRBD2. Germline CDR1 is SGHNT and CDR2 is YYREEE (reference sequence). CDR3 size: 16 residues. V was pared by 4 bases and J by 6 bases, with 10 bases of the junction left unmatched. This CDR3 reads CASSGTSSLGAGELFF. Here the CDR3 DNA reads TGTGCCAGCAGCGGGACTAGCTCTTTAGGCGCCGGGGAGCTGTTTTTT.

This clonotype was recorded at least ten times. The rearrangement joins TRBV18 to TRBJ1-2; D is unclear. Germline V CDR1 and CDR2: KGHSH, LQKENI. Trimming stripped 5 bases from V and 5 bases from J, with 9 bases between. The CDR3 is 12 residues long. For the CDR3, the DNA is TGTGCCAGCTCAGCCAGTGTTTATGGCTACACCTTC. Amino acid sequence: CASSASVYGYTF. Together with reference TRBV18 and TRBJ1-2, the CDR3 gives the full variable domain: NAGVMQNPRHLVRRRGQEARLRCSPMKGHSHVYWYRQLPEEGLKFMVYLQKENIIDESGMPKERFSAEFPKEGPSILRIQQVVRGDSAAYFCASSASVYGYTFGSGTRLTVV.

This clonotype was observed a handful of times. The chain couples TRBV29-1 to TRBJ2-3, with D perhaps given as TRBD1 or TRBD2 (5 bases each). This CDR3 is 13 amino acids long. Trimming shortened V by 0 bases and J by 1 base, and 5 bases separated the two germline ends. Germline CDR1 reads SQVTM; CDR2 reads ANQGSEA. The CDR3: CSVEEGRTDTQYF. The CDR3 DNA reads as TGCAGCGTTGAAGAGGGACGCACAGATACGCAGTATTTT.

The rearrangement links TRBV20-1 to TRBJ1-2; D might be TRBD1 (6 bases). This CDR3 has 13 residues. The V gene lost 6 bases and the J gene lost 6 bases, with 17 bases spanning the gap. Germline V lookup: CDR1 DFQATT, CDR2 SNEGSKA (reference sequence). CDR3 coding DNA: TGCAGTGCCTGGGGGGGCGCCCAAAATGGCTACACCTTC. Residues: CSAWGGAQNGYTF.

V usage is TRBV4-1 and J usage is TRBJ2-7, with D unclear. CDR3 length equals 16 residues. Deletions cut 3 bases from V and 7 bases from J, with 22 bases between. Germline-derived CDR1 and CDR2 are MGHRA and YSYEKL. CDR3 bases: TGCGCCAGCAGCCAGCCCACCCCGCGGTCCGCCGGGGAGCAGTACTTC. It codes for CASSQPTPRSAGEQYF.

This clonotype has a count of ten or more. CDR3 region: CASSWTPENTEAFF. The CDR3 DNA follows: TGCGCCAGCAGCTGGACACCCGAGAACACTGAAGCTTTCTTT. V and J are TRBV5-1 and TRBJ1-1; maybe TRBD1 (5 bases). Trimming cost V 3 bases and J 1 base, with 10 bases left between them. Looked up from germline, CDR1 is SGHRS and CDR2 is YFSETQ. The CDR3 has 14 residues. The full variable domain, completed using reference TRBV5-1 and TRBJ1-1, is KAGVTQTPRYLIKTRGQQVTLSCSPISGHRSVSWYQQTPGQGLQFLFEYFSETQRNKGNFPGRFSGRQFSNSRSEMNVSTLELGDSALYLCASSWTPENTEAFFGQGTRLTVV.

In its sample, this clonotype was seen many times. This rearrangement joins TRBV7-2 to TRBJ2-5; possible D gene TRBD2, 7 bases. The length of the CDR3 is 13 residues. V was trimmed by 5 bases and J by 7 bases, leaving 14 bases between them. CDR1 and CDR2 (germline): SGHTA, FQGNSA. Here the CDR3 reads CASSQQGGGTQYF. In nucleotides, the CDR3 is TGTGCCAGCAGCCAGCAGGGAGGGGGGACCCAGTACTTC.

There are many counts of this clonotype. This chain connects TRBV7-9 to TRBJ2-1; 9 nucleotides line up with TRBD1. The CDR3 is made up of 16 amino acids. The V gene's germline CDR1 is SEHNR and CDR2 FQNEAQ (reference sequence). Losses at the gene ends were 2 bases for V and 2 bases for J; bases not matched to a gene: 4. The CDR3 loop is CASSLPGTGPYNEQFF. The DNA for the CDR3 is TGTGCCAGCAGCTTACCAGGGACAGGGCCCTACAATGAGCAGTTCTTC.

This clonotype was found a few times. V gene TRBV24-1 combines with J gene TRBJ2-2; 7 bases agree with TRBD1. After removal of 9 bases from V and 0 bases from J, the junction contained 3 bases not matched to a gene. This CDR3 is built from 14 residues. CDR1 and CDR2 (germline): KGHDR, SFDVKD. In nucleotides, the CDR3 is TGTGCCACCTCGGGACAGCCGAACACCGGGGAGCTGTTTTTT. Its protein product is CATSGQPNTGELFF.

CDR3 coding DNA: TGTGCCACCGTAGTTGGACAGGGGGACACTGAAGCTTTCTTT. The encoded protein is CATVVGQGDTEAFF. The chain couples TRBV24-1 to TRBJ1-1; the match to TRBD1 covers 10 bases. With 9 bases clipped from V and 3 bases from J, the junction kept 6 bases outside the gene matches. Germline CDR1 and CDR2: KGHDR and SFDVKD. The CDR3 extends over 14 amino acids.

The table lists this clonotype with a few counts. This chain connects TRBV20-1 to TRBJ2-1; 7 bases fit TRBD2. The junction had 18 bases not matched to a gene; V was cut back by 1 base and J by 0 bases. CDR3 size: 20 residues. The V gene's germline CDR1 is DFQATT and CDR2 SNEGSKA (reference sequence). CDR3 loop: CSARANLADRYWSSYNEQFF. The DNA of the CDR3 is TGCAGTGCTAGAGCAAATCTAGCGGACCGATACTGGAGCTCCTACAATGAGCAGTTCTTC.

V usage is TRBV10-3 and J usage is TRBJ2-1; 13 bases agree with TRBD2. V lost 6 bases, J lost 9 bases, and 5 bases stayed unmatched. The germline CDR1 and CDR2 sequences are ENHRY and SYGVKD. The CDR3 has 14 residues. CDR3 amino acids: CAIRRTSGSTEQFF. The CDR3 DNA reads as TGTGCCATCAGAAGGACTAGCGGGAGTACTGAGCAGTTCTTC.

The chain has TRBV4-3 and TRBJ2-7, with 8 bases identical to TRBD1. The CDR3 runs to 15 residues. Looked up from germline, CDR1 is LGHNA and CDR2 is YSLEER. Germline trimming cut 0 bases from V and 0 bases from J; bases unmatched to any gene: 1. This CDR3 is CASSQETGASYEQYF. The CDR3 DNA follows: TGCGCCAGCAGCCAAGAGACAGGGGCCTCCTACGAGCAGTACTTC.

This clonotype was counted between two and nine times. The gene calls are TRBV19 and TRBJ1-1; 10 bases align to TRBD1. V gave up 1 base and J gave up 9 bases; unmatched junction bases: 5. Germline-derived CDR1 and CDR2 are LNHDA and SQIVND (reference sequence). There are 14 residues in the CDR3. CDR3 coding DNA: TGTGCCAGTAGTATAGCGGACAGGGGGACTCAAGCTTTCTTT. Its translation: CASSIADRGTQAFF.

This clonotype was counted only a few times. V usage is TRBV7-9 and J usage is TRBJ1-2; 11 bases fit TRBD1. After removal of 2 bases from V and 8 bases from J, the junction contained 16 bases not matched to a gene. Germline V gene data show CDR1 as SEHNR and CDR2 as FQNEAQ (reference sequence). The CDR3 totals 18 residues. The CDR3 coding sequence is TGTGCCAGCAGCTTATGGGGGTCCGGGACAGGGGGTCTTAGCGGCTACACCTTC. It translates to CASSLWGSGTGGLSGYTF.

This clonotype was counted ten times or more. This chain connects TRBV6-2 or TRBV6-3 to TRBJ1-1, with D possibly matching TRBD1 (5 bases). Looked up from germline, CDR1 is MNHEY and CDR2 is SVGEGT. V shed 2 bases and J shed 1 base, with 17 bases lying between them. This CDR3 contains 17 residues. The CDR3 coding sequence is TGTGCCAGCAGTTACGGCTGGGGGAGGGGCCGGAACACTGAAGCTTTCTTT. Translating gives CASSYGWGRGRNTEAFF.

This clonotype occurred many times. This sequence joins TRBV11-1 and TRBJ2-1; D unclear. The CDR3 spans 10 residues. V was trimmed by 10 bases and J by 9 bases, leaving 10 bases between them. The germline gives CDR1 SGHAT, CDR2 FQDESV (reference sequence). The CDR3 bases are TGTGCCACGCTACTATGTGAGCAGTTCTTC. Protein product: CATLLCEQFF.

This clonotype was counted many times. V is TRBV20-1 and J is TRBJ2-7; a weak D match, TRBD2 (6 bases). The CDR3 has 14 residues. V shed 0 bases and J shed 3 bases, with 12 bases lying between them. Germline V gene sequence: CDR1 DFQATT, CDR2 SNEGSKA (reference sequence). The CDR3: CSARDLGLGYEQYF. As DNA, the CDR3 is TGCAGTGCTAGAGATTTGGGACTCGGCTACGAGCAGTACTTC.

This clonotype was seen ten or more times. V gene TRBV28 combines with J gene TRBJ2-7; no reliable D call. The CDR3 length is 11 residues. Trimming took 1 base from V and 5 from J, leaving 3 bases between them. Germline-derived CDR1 and CDR2 are MDHEN and SYDVKM. Here the CDR3 reads CASSLSHEQYF. As DNA, the CDR3 is TGTGCCAGCAGTTTATCCCACGAGCAGTACTTC.

The genes are TRBV9 and TRBJ2-7, with 8 bases aligning to TRBD2. The V segment lost 4 bases and the J segment 1 base; nucleotides outside the gene matches: 10. In germline, CDR1 is SGDLS, CDR2 YYNGEE. The CDR3 loop spans 16 amino acids. CDR3 DNA sequence: TGTGCCAGCAGCCCACCCGGGAGGGGTGCTTCCTACGAGCAGTACTTC. Amino acids: CASSPPGRGASYEQYF.